Listed here are 8 T cell receptor beta chains from one sample, sequenced in a study of control samples from healthy donors and cancer patients (dated by TCRdb to about 2020). The library was produced with the immunoSEQ multiplex PCR assay. The clones in this table, taken by TCRdb from immuneACCESS, are in-frame only. Not every clone is retained; where verified, under half of the shortfall comes from an unresolved V gene, and the cause of the rest is unknown. This sample lists 390,000 or so clones; around nine tenths were detected once. The ten largest account for around 6.8% of the sample. Source material: PBMCs. These receptors all stem from a man aged 40-49 years with head and neck cancer.

The chain has TRBV7-2 and TRBJ2-1, with TRBD1 matching 8 bases. J gave up 8 bases and V 5 bases, and 8 bases lay outside the gene matches. Germline assignment: CDR1 SGHTA and CDR2 FQGNSA. This CDR3 contains 14 residues. The CDR3 here is CASSRRGRWDEQFF. In DNA, the CDR3 is TGTGCCAGCAGCCGCAGGGGGCGCTGGGATGAGCAGTTCTTC.

The chain is built from TRBV20-1 and TRBJ1-1; TRBD1 is a possible D gene (5 bases). CDR3 length equals 12 residues. V lost 3 bases to trimming and J lost 6 bases, with 11 bases between them. Germline assignment: CDR1 DFQATT and CDR2 SNEGSKA (reference sequence). The CDR3 reads CSASRGTPEAFF. CDR3 nucleotides: TGCAGTGCTAGTCGGGGGACTCCTGAAGCTTTCTTT.

The chain carries TRBV11-2 and TRBJ2-3; D ambiguous. V was shortened by 5 bases and J by 2 bases, with 20 bases between the two germline ends. This CDR3 has 17 amino acids. Per the germline V gene, CDR1 is SGHAT and CDR2 is FQNNGV. The CDR3, as DNA: TGTGCCAGCAGCCCCCCACCGAGCCCGCTAGTCACAGATACGCAGTATTTT. It yields the protein CASSPPPSPLVTDTQYF.

The chain carries TRBV29-1 and TRBJ2-3, with 9 bases matching TRBD1. This CDR3 region has 12 residues. Trimming took 3 bases from V and 11 from J; bases not matched to a gene: 6. Germline V gives CDR1 SQVTM, CDR2 ANQGSEA. The CDR3 here is CSVDPGQGKQYF. CDR3 DNA: TGCAGCGTTGACCCGGGACAGGGTAAGCAGTATTTT.

This clone was counted once. The CDR3 coding sequence is TGTGCCAGCAGTTCCCCGGGTGCGGCCTACGAGCAGTACTTC. This codes for CASSSPGAAYEQYF. The V and J genes are TRBV27 and TRBJ2-7; no clear D. Trimming pared 4 bases from V and 2 bases from J, leaving 12 bases between. Germline CDR1 is MNHEY and CDR2 is SMNVEV (reference sequence). The CDR3 consists of 14 residues.

The V call is TRBV28, the J call TRBJ2-2; 8 nucleotides agree with TRBD1. Per the germline V gene, CDR1 is MDHEN and CDR2 is SYDVKM. This CDR3 is built from 15 residues. V lost 2 bases to trimming and J lost 5 bases; unmatched junction nucleotides: 4. In nucleotides, the CDR3 is TGTGCCAGCAGTTTACCAGGGGGCCAGACCGGGGAGCTGTTTTTT. Its translation: CASSLPGGQTGELFF.

Here the CDR3 DNA reads TGTGCCTGGAGTGTAGGCAGGCGTTACAATGAGCAGTTCTTC. Residues: CAWSVGRRYNEQFF. This rearrangement joins TRBV30 to TRBJ2-1; D is unresolved. The CDR3 is 14 amino acids. CDR1 GTSNPN and CDR2 SVGIG come from the germline V gene (reference sequence). The V end lost 0 bases, the J end lost 4 bases, and 10 bases lay between the germline ends.

The genes are TRBV5-6 and TRBJ1-1; D is unresolved. Germline-derived CDR1 and CDR2 are SGHDT and YYEEEE. The germline V and J ends were trimmed by 0 bases and 7 bases, with 7 bases remaining between them. The CDR3 is made up of 12 amino acids. The CDR3 bases are TGTGCCAGCAGCTTGGATGTTAGTGAAGCTTTCTTT. Its translation is CASSLDVSEAFF. Looking up the rest from reference TRBV5-6 and TRBJ1-1 gives the full variable domain: DAGVTQSPTHLIKTRGQQVTLRCSPKSGHDTVSWYQQALGQGPQFIFQYYEEEERQRGNFPDRFSGHQFPNYSSELNVNALLLGDSALYLCASSLDVSEAFFGQGTRLTVV.